This TCR beta chain is drawn from a study of blood T cells in healthy people across ages. This clonotype was observed a handful of times. The V end was cut by 1 base, the J end by 0 bases, with 8 bases between. The germline V gene encodes CDR1 DFQATT and CDR2 SNEGSKA (reference sequence). This CDR3 comprises 14 residues. Per-sample yields of isolated PBMCs were at least 6 million. Using a J-beta primer mix together with a sample-barcoded 5' primer, a second PCR was run for roughly 6 to 12 cycles. In TCRdb, the 5' RACE reads were re-called with MiXCR into one record per CDR3 protein. The sample holds hundreds of thousands of distinct CDR3 sequences, nearly 60% seen once.

Material for sequencing was blood. The gene calls are TRBV20-1 and TRBJ2-3; weak D call: TRBD2 (6 bases). The origin of this receptor is a man younger than 45 in good health. The CDR3 spells CSARGLESTDTQYF. In nucleotides, the CDR3 is TGCAGTGCTAGAGGACTAGAAAGCACAGATACGCAGTATTTT.